Below, one T cell receptor beta chain is given with its context. This receptor's antigen is unknown. Base quality data are lacking; no much larger clone is found one base away. This entry belongs to a study of blood T cell repertoires in COVID-19 (dated by TCRdb to 2019 to 2021). In terms of the full investigation: Samples covering the acute and convalescent phases of COVID-19 were provided by collaborators in the United States, Italy and Spain. A de-identified subject ID, COVID-19 status, age in years and sex were almost always included in the sample metadata. A freely available public database, intended as a resource for researchers studying the immune response to SARS-CoV-2, is where the repertoires were released. The material from the prospective study consisted of cDNA or gDNA derived from T cells, B-cell-depleted T cells, or PBMCs. Subjects who had been exposed to COVID-19, were actively infected with it, or had recovered from it provided the deeply sampled blood TCRbeta repertoires that made up the dataset. Where available, HLA class I and class II types were obtained from metadata supplied by the sample provider rather than from assay-based typing. Samples came from the ongoing ImmuneRACE study (first 160 participants) plus 1,254 subjects from 6 global collaborators.

TCRbeta CDR3 regions were amplified from genomic DNA by means of the immunoSEQ Assay, a bias-controlled multiplex PCR. Regarding the original processing steps: Nucleated cell counts per sample were estimated from amplification of reference gene primers within the assay. Sequence reads were collapsed and filtered to measure the absolute abundance of every unique TCRbeta CDR3 rearrangement. For each sample, productive Simpson clonality was calculated by taking the square root of Simpson's diversity index across productive rearrangements. Imported from immuneACCESS, the table was reduced by TCRdb to in-frame sequences with V and J called. These copies leave out some clones; in studies compared against another copy, an unresolved V gene accounts for under half, and the cause of the remainder is not known. That table is the source of V, J and clone size, and D and trimming were worked out from the DNA. Here the sample has some 200,000 clones; 65% to 90% occur a single time. Approximately 6.1% of the sample comes from the top ten.

Each collaborating institution followed its own protocols to collect whole blood in K2EDTA tubes. Collaborator samples were shipped for TCRbeta analysis as frozen whole blood, isolated PBMCs, or DNA extracted from either sample type. From a lookup of the germline V gene, CDR1 and CDR2 are KGHDR and SFDVKD. Measured from the cysteine to the phenylalanine, the CDR3 is 13 residues long. Just CDR3 DNA is preserved here, 39 bases in frame from base 1. V is shortened by 9 bases, J by 2 bases, and the region joining them spans 11 bases. The study at large found these results: The quantity of clinical and demographic metadata differed by source and by participant and was supplied without curation.

Here the chain combines TRBV24-1 and TRBJ2-3; TRBD2 is a weak D gene call, 6 bases matching. Material: peripheral blood. The receptor's source is a man aged 80 or over with acute or convalescent COVID-19. Here the CDR3 is given as CATGGGDTDTQYF. The base sequence is TGTGCCACCGGGGGAGGAGACACAGATACGCAGTATTTT.